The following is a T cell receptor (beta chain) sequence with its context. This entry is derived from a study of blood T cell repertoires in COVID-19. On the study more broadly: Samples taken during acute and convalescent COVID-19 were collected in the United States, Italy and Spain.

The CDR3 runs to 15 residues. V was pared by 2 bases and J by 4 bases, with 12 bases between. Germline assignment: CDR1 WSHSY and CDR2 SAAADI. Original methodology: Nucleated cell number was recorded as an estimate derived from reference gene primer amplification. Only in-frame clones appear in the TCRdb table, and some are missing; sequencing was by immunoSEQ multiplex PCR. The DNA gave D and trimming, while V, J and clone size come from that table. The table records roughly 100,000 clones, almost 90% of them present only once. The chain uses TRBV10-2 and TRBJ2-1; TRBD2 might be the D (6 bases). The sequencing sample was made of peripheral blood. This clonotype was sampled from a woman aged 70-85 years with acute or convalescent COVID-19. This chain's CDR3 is CASSEPRGMYNEQFF. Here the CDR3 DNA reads TGCGCCAGCAGTGAGCCCCGGGGGATGTACAATGAGCAGTTCTTC.